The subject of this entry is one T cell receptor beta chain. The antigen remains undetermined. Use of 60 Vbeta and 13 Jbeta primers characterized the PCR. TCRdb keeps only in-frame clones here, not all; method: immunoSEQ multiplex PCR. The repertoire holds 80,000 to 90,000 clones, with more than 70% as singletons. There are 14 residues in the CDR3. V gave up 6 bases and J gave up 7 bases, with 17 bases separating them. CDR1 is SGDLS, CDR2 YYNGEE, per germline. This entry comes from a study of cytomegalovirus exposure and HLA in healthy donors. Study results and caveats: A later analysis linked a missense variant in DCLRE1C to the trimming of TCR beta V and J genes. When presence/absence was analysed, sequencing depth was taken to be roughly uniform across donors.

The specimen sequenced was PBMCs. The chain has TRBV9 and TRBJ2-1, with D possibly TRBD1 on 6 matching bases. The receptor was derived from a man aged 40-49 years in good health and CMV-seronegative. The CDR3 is CASTPPGAQNEQFF. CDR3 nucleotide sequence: TGTGCCAGCACCCCCCCAGGGGCTCAGAATGAGCAGTTCTTC. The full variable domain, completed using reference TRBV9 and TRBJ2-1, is DSGVTQTPKHLITATGQRVTLRCSPRSGDLSVYWYQQSLDQGLQFLIQYYNGEERAKGNILERFSAQQFPDLHSELNLSSLELGDSALYFCASTPPGAQNEQFFGPGTRLTVL.